This passage covers 19 T cell receptor beta chains from one sample sequenced in a study of PD-L1 blockade in urothelial cancer. Measured with immunoSEQ multiplex PCR; TCRdb has only the in-frame clones, and not every one. The table records more than 50,000 clones, 81% of them present only once. Time point given: pretreatment peripheral blood. The sequencing here drew on PBMCs, taken around atezolizumab (anti-PD-L1) treatment. All receptors derive from a man between 65 and 85 years old with urothelial cancer.

This clone has more than one count but fewer than ten. The chain recombines TRBV29-1 with TRBJ2-2, with 7 bases fitting TRBD1. Germline loops: CDR1 SQVTM, CDR2 ANQGSEA. The J segment lost 9 bases and the V segment lost 4 bases, leaving 5 bases of the junction unmatched. The CDR3 covers 12 residues. CDR3 nucleotide sequence: TGCAGCGTTGGGATAGGGGGCCGGGAGCTGTTTTTT. Translated: CSVGIGGRELFF.

This clone showed up just a few times. The chain couples TRBV5-1 to TRBJ1-5; 8 nucleotides match TRBD1. Per the germline V gene, CDR1 is SGHRS and CDR2 is YFSETQ. This CDR3 has 15 residues. The V gene end was trimmed by 4 bases and the J gene end by 7 bases; junction bases not matched to a gene: 10. The CDR3, as DNA: TGCGCCAGCAGCCTGGGACAGGAAAGAGGGCAGCCCCAGCATTTT. Translating gives CASSLGQERGQPQHF.

This chain uses TRBV2 with TRBJ2-2; D is possibly TRBD1 (5 bases). Per the germline V gene, CDR1 is SNHLY and CDR2 is FYNNEI. This CDR3 region has 15 residues. V was pared by 8 bases and J by 3 bases, with 16 bases between. The CDR3 coding sequence is TGTGCCAGCTCTCAGGGTTCCGCGGACACCGGGGAGCTGTTTTTT. Encoded protein: CASSQGSADTGELFF.

This clone was found once. The V call is TRBV7-3, the J call TRBJ2-7; TRBD1 matches 8 bases. CDR1 and CDR2 from the germline V gene are SGHTA and FQGTGA. V shed 4 bases and J 5 bases; nucleotides not matched to a gene: 7. This CDR3 is 14 amino acids long. The CDR3 sequence: CASSSGTGPHEQYF. The CDR3 DNA sequence: TGTGCCAGCAGCTCCGGGACAGGACCCCACGAGCAGTACTTC.

V is TRBV13 and J is TRBJ1-2; 8 bases match TRBD1. Germline CDR1 reads PRHDT; CDR2 reads FYEKMQ (reference sequence). Unmatched junction bases numbered 7, after V lost 5 bases and J lost 2 bases. The CDR3 sequence is 15 residues long. The CDR3 coding sequence is TGTGCCAGCAGCCCGAAGGGACAGGAGAACTATGGCTACACCTTC. It codes for CASSPKGQENYGYTF.

V is TRBV28 and J is TRBJ2-1; 8 bases agree with TRBD2. V dropped 6 bases and J dropped 0; count of bases not matched to a gene: 13. Germline CDR1 and CDR2: MDHEN and SYDVKM. This CDR3 spans 18 amino acids. The CDR3 sequence is CASSSSSGRGGSYNEQFF. In DNA, the CDR3 is TGTGCCAGCAGCTCATCGAGCGGGAGAGGAGGCTCCTACAATGAGCAGTTCTTC.

This clone was detected a few times. The chain couples TRBV2 to TRBJ2-3; possibly TRBD1 for D (6 bases). Trimming left V 4 bases short and J 4 bases short, with 9 bases between. The CDR3 has 13 residues. Germline CDR1 is SNHLY and CDR2 is FYNNEI. The CDR3: CASSAQGSDTQYF. The CDR3 coding sequence is TGTGCCAGCAGTGCACAGGGTTCAGATACGCAGTATTTT.

The V and J genes are TRBV5-1 and TRBJ2-5; TRBD2 is a possible D gene (6 bases). Between the trimmed V and J ends, which lost 3 bases and 4 bases, there was a span of 10 bases. Looked up from germline, CDR1 is SGHRS and CDR2 is YFSETQ. The CDR3 covers 13 residues. For the CDR3, the DNA is TGCGCCAGCAGCTCTCCCGGGGGAGAGACCCAGTACTTC. Translating it yields CASSSPGGETQYF.

This rearrangement joins TRBV4-1 to TRBJ2-6, with 8 bases aligning to TRBD1. J was trimmed by 2 bases and V by 1 base; bases with no gene match: 7. The germline V gene has CDR1 MGHRA and CDR2 YSYEKL. CDR3 length: 18 residues. In nucleotides, the CDR3 is TGCGCCAGCAGCCAAGTAGGCCAGGGGGCGACTGGGGCCAACGTCCTGACTTTC. It translates to CASSQVGQGATGANVLTF.

This chain joins TRBV6-1 and TRBJ1-5, with 10 bases fitting TRBD1. Germline CDR1 and CDR2: MNHNS and SASEGT. With V trimmed by 4 bases and J by 6 bases, 3 bases remained unmatched. The CDR3 runs 14 residues. The chain's CDR3 is CASSGQGASQPQHF. Here the CDR3 DNA reads TGTGCCAGCAGTGGACAGGGGGCGAGTCAGCCCCAGCATTTT.

This sequence joins TRBV14 and TRBJ2-5; D may be TRBD1 (6 bases). Germline V gives CDR1 SGHDN, CDR2 FVKESK. Deletions cut 6 bases from V and 2 bases from J, with 10 bases between. CDR3 length equals 13 residues. CDR3 loop: CASRHGTQETQYF. The CDR3, as DNA: TGTGCCAGCAGGCATGGGACACAAGAGACCCAGTACTTC.

V and J are TRBV7-9 and TRBJ1-1, with TRBD1 as a possible D gene (5 bases). Germline values: CDR1 SEHNR, CDR2 FQNEAQ (reference sequence). Trimming cost V 8 bases and J 5 bases, with 9 bases left between them. The length of the CDR3 is 11 residues. The CDR3 loop reads CASGRGTEAFF. Written as DNA, the CDR3 is TGTGCCAGCGGCCGGGGGACTGAAGCTTTCTTT.

The chain uses TRBV19 and TRBJ2-2; 8 bases align to TRBD1. V lost 7 bases and J lost 2; bases outside the gene matches: 12. The CDR3 is made up of 17 amino acids. Germline V gene data show CDR1 as LNHDA and CDR2 as SQIVND (reference sequence). CDR3 coding DNA: TGTGCCAGTATAGCCGATAGGACAGGGATAAACACCGGGGAGCTGTTTTTT. Its protein is CASIADRTGINTGELFF.

This clone appeared a few times. The CDR3, as DNA: TGTGCCTGGACGTCGTGGGGGGAGGGATCAGATACGCAGTATTTT. This gives the protein CAWTSWGEGSDTQYF. The chain combines TRBV30 with TRBJ2-3; 7 bases map to TRBD2. The V and J ends lost 4 bases and 4 bases, in that order; junction bases with no gene match: 11. Germline assignment: CDR1 GTSNPN and CDR2 SVGIG (reference sequence). The CDR3 length is 15 residues.

This clone was counted once. The chain recombines TRBV11-2 with TRBJ2-7, with 8 bases that match TRBD1. CDR3 size: 13 residues. The germline CDR1 and CDR2 sequences are SGHAT and FQNNGV. V trimming: 3 bases; J trimming: 7 bases; junction bases outside the gene matches: 5. The CDR3 coding sequence is TGTGCCAGCAGCTTGCCTACAGGGGGAGAGCAGTACTTC. This sequence encodes CASSLPTGGEQYF.

The chain links TRBV5-6 to TRBJ2-7, with D tentatively TRBD1 (6 bases). V lost 4 bases and J lost 4, with 12 bases in between. In germline, CDR1 is SGHDT, CDR2 YYEEEE. The CDR3 length is 13 residues. This chain's CDR3 is CASSGTGHYEQYF. In nucleotides, the CDR3 is TGTGCCAGCAGCGGAACAGGGCATTACGAGCAGTACTTC.

This clone was counted a single time. V usage is TRBV29-1 and J usage is TRBJ1-1, with TRBD1 identical over 7 bases. Germline CDR1 reads SQVTM; CDR2 reads ANQGSEA. V lost 8 bases, J lost 0 bases, and 15 bases stayed unmatched. This CDR3 comprises 16 residues. The CDR3 DNA sequence: TGCAGCTCGGCCACAGGGGCAGACATTATGAACACTGAAGCTTTCTTT. Translation gives CSSATGADIMNTEAFF.

As for this clone: This sample also contains other DNA sequences that code for the same CDR3. This rearrangement joins TRBV6-6 to TRBJ2-6; no clear D. Trimming shortened V by 0 bases and J by 1 base, and 4 bases separated the two germline ends. The CDR3 has 15 residues. Germline-derived CDR1 and CDR2 are MNHNY and SVGAGI (reference sequence). The CDR3 protein is CASSYSRSGANVLTF. The CDR3 DNA follows: TGTGCCAGCAGTTACTCCAGATCTGGGGCCAACGTCCTGACTTTC.

This rearrangement joins TRBV5-1 to TRBJ2-3, with D possibly TRBD2 on 5 matching bases. This CDR3 is 15 amino acids long. The V and J ends lost 4 bases and 2 bases respectively, with 14 bases between them. Germline values: CDR1 SGHRS, CDR2 YFSETQ. The CDR3 here is CASSIDGGTTDTQYF. CDR3 in DNA: TGCGCCAGCAGCATCGACGGAGGTACCACAGATACGCAGTATTTT.